Listed below are T cell receptor beta chains from one sample, sequenced in a study of brain T cells in children with intractable seizures. Measured with immunoSEQ multiplex PCR; TCRdb has only the in-frame clones, and not every one. The sample includes 300,000 to 400,000 clones, 93% of them seen just once. The sequencing here drew on peripheral blood, taken around 5 months after surgery. These receptors were collected from a boy in the first two years of life with tuberous sclerosis and intractable seizures. CDR3s leave out the opening cysteine and the closing phenylalanine or tryptophan. Each record gives: V gene, CDR3 length, J gene, clone size, CDR3 protein. Expanded clones get a size class; other rows say once, few or many, or leave the size out.

>TRBV6-4|14|TRBJ1-2|.
ASSENPGGAYYGYT
>TRBV13|14|TRBJ1-2|.
ASSSRGGELGYGYT
>TRBV30|9|TRBJ2-1|.
AWSWYNEQF
>TRBV6-1|16|TRBJ2-7|.
ASSDRVRAVAGFYEQY
>TRBV6-4|12|TRBJ1-2|.
ASNPRRGGYGYT
>TRBV2|11|TRBJ2-7|.
ASSDTNSYEQY
>TRBV19|17|TRBJ2-7|.
ASSTRSGTRLAGSYEQY
>TRBV7-9|14|TRBJ2-1|.
ASSWMGQGGLNEQF
>TRBV11-2|12|TRBJ2-1|.
ASSLGTDLPEQF
>TRBV12-3/TRBV12-4|11|TRBJ2-5|.
ASSLGSEETQY
>TRBV11-2|11|TRBJ2-7|.
ASSHGQPYEQY
>TRBV5-5|12|TRBJ1-5|.
ASSFAGSDQPQH
>TRBV5-1|12|TRBJ2-3|.
ASSNEGIEGTQY
>TRBV5-4|11|TRBJ2-5|once
ASSLALGETQY
>TRBV6-1|12|TRBJ1-1|once
ASSEGKGWTEAF
>TRBV20-1|8|TRBJ1-6|.
SAAGSPLH
>TRBV7-9|14|TRBJ2-7|once
ASSLNGGLAGYEQY
>TRBV7-9|9|TRBJ2-3|.
ASTPWGTQY
>TRBV5-1|12|TRBJ2-1|.
ASSAGTAYNEQF
>TRBV5-5|10|TRBJ2-3|once
ASSPLLDTQY
>TRBV29-1|15|TRBJ1-4|.
SPTGGCRELLYEKLF
>TRBV27|16|TRBJ2-1|.
ASSLTAPGTSSYNEQF
>TRBV9|14|TRBJ2-1|.
ASSVGVSVLFSEQF
>TRBV10-2|14|TRBJ1-1|once
ASSESWREGNTEAF
>TRBV2|14|TRBJ2-5|.
ASSEASGGASETQY
>TRBV7-9|12|TRBJ1-2|.
ASSPIHSNYGYT
>TRBV19|12|TRBJ1-1|.
ASRNRGRDTEAF
>TRBV12-5|15|TRBJ2-2|.
ASGLEGGGVTRGELF
>TRBV4-2|10|TRBJ2-3|.
ASSQDQDTQY
>TRBV3-1/TRBV3-2|13|TRBJ1-4|.
ASSLFTGPLEKLF
>TRBV6-2/TRBV6-3|11|TRBJ2-7|.
ASSYPEEYEQY
>TRBV6-5|11|TRBJ1-1|.
ASRKYRENEAF
>TRBV25-1|10|TRBJ1-6|few
ASRVLSSPLH
>TRBV30|11|TRBJ1-1|.
AWRKGMNTEAF
>TRBV2|13|TRBJ1-1|.
ASSENPGQGYYAF
>TRBV3-1/TRBV3-2|14|TRBJ2-7|.
ASSQEGLAIFDEQY
>TRBV7-9|14|TRBJ2-1|.
ASSRSRDIQLNEQF
>TRBV7-9|15|TRBJ1-2|.
ASSLGGDDRYLYGYT
>TRBV6-1|12|TRBJ2-7|.
ASSESRVRYEQY
>TRBV7-2|16|TRBJ2-3|.
ASSLAGWASASTDTQY
>TRBV6-5|12|TRBJ1-1|.
ASKIHRVDTEAF
>TRBV5-1|14|TRBJ1-3|.
ASSLGATNSGNTIY
>TRBV9|13|TRBJ2-1|.
ASSPRTGKMNEQF
>TRBV11-2|14|TRBJ2-4|.
ASSWTSGRAKNIQY
>TRBV7-2|12|TRBJ2-5|.
ASSTRLAGETQY
>TRBV4-2|16|TRBJ1-2|once
ASSQDLLGGPANYGYT
>TRBV11-2|14|TRBJ1-6|.
ASSSPGQGELRPLH
>TRBV7-9|11|TRBJ2-7|.
ASSLEDGYEQY
>TRBV3-1/TRBV3-2|13|TRBJ1-6|.
ASSPRDRVDSPLH
>TRBV2|11|TRBJ2-7|.
ASSAQSKYEQY
>TRBV4-1|13|TRBJ1-1|.
ASSQGGRKNTEAF
>TRBV7-9|12|TRBJ2-5|.
ASSLLGVGSDQY
>TRBV30|17|TRBJ2-5|.
AWRAAWTSGRRSQETQY
>TRBV28|15|TRBJ1-2|.
ASSSKYGQRPIYGYT
>TRBV29-1|14|TRBJ2-1|once
SVERPGYGEVDEQF
>TRBV5-1|15|TRBJ2-1|.
ASEAPLAGASRHEQF
>TRBV29-1|11|TRBJ2-7|few
SVGPGLTYEQY
>TRBV27|14|TRBJ2-7|.
ASSSIRQGVSYEQY
>TRBV5-5|12|TRBJ1-5|.
ASSSGQVFKPQH
>TRBV24-1|12|TRBJ2-1|.
ATSDLRRGNEQF